Shown below are 23 T cell receptor beta chains from a single sample sequenced in a study of identical twins. MiXCR, applied by TCRdb to the 5' RACE reads, yields one record per CDR3 protein. This sample yields 500,000 to 550,000 distinct CDR3 sequences, of which about a fifth are seen a single time; around 0.47% belongs to the top ten. The data were also submitted as part of a second study, on yellow fever vaccine responses in identical twins.

The specimen sequenced was CD4+ T cells sorted from blood. These receptors came from a woman between 18 and 30 years old in good health.

With respect to this clonotype: Relative to the germline gene, one junction end is altered; a read error may explain this. The chain has TRBV6-2 or TRBV6-3 and TRBJ2-5; D ambiguous. This CDR3 comprises 11 residues. Germline loops: CDR1 MNHEY, CDR2 SVGEGT. CDR3 loop: CASSYSGPKNF. The CDR3 bases are TGTGCCAGCAGTTACTCGGGCCCTAAGAACTTC.

This clonotype was detected many times. The chain carries TRBV12-3 or TRBV12-4 and TRBJ2-7; no clear D gene. The V gene lost 7 bases and the J gene lost 1 base, with 8 bases spanning the gap. The CDR3 is 12 residues long. CDR3: CASTPLSYEQYV. CDR3 nucleotides: TGTGCCAGCACCCCGTTATCCTACGAGCAGTACGTC.

This clonotype came up a few times. The DNA for the CDR3 is TGTGCCAGCGGGAAGTACCCCGGGGAGCTGTTTTTT. It codes for CASGKYPGELFF. V is TRBV12-3 or TRBV12-4 and J is TRBJ2-2; D remains ambiguous. CDR3 size: 12 residues. The V gene lost 8 bases and the J gene lost 6 bases, with 10 bases spanning the gap.

This clonotype was picked up a small number of times. The rearrangement joins TRBV18 to TRBJ1-2; D is unclear. The germline V gene encodes CDR1 KGHSH and CDR2 LQKENI. The CDR3 is 14 amino acids. Deletions cut 1 base from V and 10 bases from J, with 16 bases between. The CDR3 DNA reads TGTGCCAGCTCACCACAGAGGCTAGAGGGTGACTACACCTTC. This sequence encodes CASSPQRLEGDYTF.

The V and J genes are TRBV10-3 and TRBJ1-1, with D perhaps TRBD1 (5 bases). The CDR3 has 14 residues. The V end lost 6 bases, the J end lost 0 bases, and 11 bases lay between the germline ends. Germline values: CDR1 ENHRY, CDR2 SYGVKD. The CDR3 loop reads CAISPDSLNTEAFF. The CDR3 region has the DNA TGTGCCATCAGCCCAGACAGTTTGAACACTGAAGCTTTCTTT.

CDR3 coding DNA: TGCAGTGCTAAATTGGTAGGCGTAGACACCGGGGAGCTGTTTTTT. Translated, it gives CSAKLVGVDTGELFF. The rearrangement uses TRBV20-1 and TRBJ2-2; D is undetermined. CDR3 length: 15 residues. Trimming left V 4 bases short and J 3 bases short, with 15 bases between. Germline V gene data show CDR1 as DFQATT and CDR2 as SNEGSKA (reference sequence).

The rearrangement links TRBV11-2 to TRBJ2-1; D remains unclear. From germline, CDR1 is SGHAT and CDR2 FQNNGV. This CDR3 contains 17 residues. Trimming left V 4 bases short and J 11 bases short, with 27 bases between. The DNA for the CDR3 is TGTGCCAGCAGCTCCCAACCACCCTTGATTAGTAGTTCAAAGCAGTTCTTC. This gives the protein CASSSQPPLISSSKQFF.

The rearrangement joins TRBV12-3 or TRBV12-4 to TRBJ1-2, with TRBD1 matching over 7 bases. The J segment lost 7 bases and the V segment lost 6 bases, leaving 14 bases of the junction unmatched. The CDR3 length is 15 residues. CDR3 loop: CASRKSLQGRAGYTF. The DNA for the CDR3 is TGTGCCAGCAGAAAGAGCCTACAGGGGAGGGCTGGCTACACCTTC.

This clonotype was observed a few times. The chain couples TRBV7-9 to TRBJ1-4, with D perhaps TRBD1 (5 bases). V was shortened by 2 bases and J by 2 bases, with 12 bases between the two germline ends. Germline V gene lookup returns CDR1 SEHNR and CDR2 FQNEAQ (reference sequence). There are 16 residues in the CDR3. CDR3 sequence: CASSLRETATNEKLFF. The CDR3 nucleotides read TGTGCCAGCAGCTTAAGGGAGACAGCCACTAATGAAAAACTGTTTTTT.

CDR3 sequence reads: CSARDQRESSYEQYF. The CDR3 bases are TGCAGTGCTAGGGATCAGCGGGAAAGCTCCTACGAGCAGTACTTC. V is TRBV20-1 and J is TRBJ2-7; 7 bases are a match to TRBD2. With V trimmed by 3 bases and J by 0 bases, 8 bases remained unmatched. The CDR3 spans 15 residues. Germline V CDR1 and CDR2: DFQATT, SNEGSKA (reference sequence).

This chain connects TRBV7-9 to TRBJ2-3; D might be TRBD1 (5 bases). Trimming pared 3 bases from V and 3 bases from J, leaving 13 bases between. Germline V gene sequence: CDR1 SEHNR, CDR2 FQNEAQ (reference sequence). CDR3 length equals 15 residues. The CDR3 is CASSFLQGLTDTQYF. The CDR3 coding sequence is TGTGCCAGCAGCTTTCTCCAGGGCTTAACAGATACGCAGTATTTT.

The CDR3 DNA follows: TGTGCCATCAGTGACTACCGAAGCTCCTACGAGCAGTACTTC. Translating it yields CAISDYRSSYEQYF. This rearrangement joins TRBV10-3 to TRBJ2-7; D not resolved. The germline V gene encodes CDR1 ENHRY and CDR2 SYGVKD. Between the trimmed V and J ends, which lost 3 bases and 0 bases, there was a span of 9 bases. The CDR3 totals 14 residues.

The chain joins TRBV20-1 to TRBJ1-5; 7 bases match TRBD1. The CDR3 has 15 amino acids. Germline CDR1 reads DFQATT; CDR2 reads SNEGSKA (reference sequence). Trimming took 0 bases from V and 6 from J; bases not matched to a gene: 8. Here the CDR3 reads CSARDSGGGSQPQHF. The CDR3 DNA reads TGCAGTGCTAGAGATAGTGGAGGGGGCTCTCAGCCCCAGCATTTT.

In this sample, this clonotype turned up a few times. The J gene is TRBJ1-2, the V gene TRBV29-1; D remains unclear. The CDR3 loop spans 13 amino acids. The V end was cut by 1 base, the J end by 2 bases, with 8 bases between. Germline values: CDR1 SQVTM, CDR2 ANQGSEA. CDR3 region: CSVEVAGNYGYTF. The CDR3 DNA is TGCAGCGTTGAAGTGGCAGGAAACTATGGCTACACCTTC.

The chain recombines TRBV24-1 with TRBJ2-1; TRBD2 matches 13 bases. Germline values: CDR1 KGHDR, CDR2 SFDVKD. The CDR3 sequence is 16 residues long. V was pared by 4 bases and J by 8 bases, with 7 bases of the junction left unmatched. The CDR3 sequence: CATSETTSGRAYEQFF. CDR3 in DNA: TGTGCCACCAGTGAGACCACTAGCGGGAGGGCCTATGAGCAGTTCTTC.

The rearrangement joins TRBV9 to TRBJ1-2, with D possibly matching TRBD1 (5 bases). The CDR3 has 15 amino acids. Trimming cost V 4 bases and J 7 bases, with 20 bases left between them. Germline CDR1 and CDR2: SGDLS and YYNGEE. For the CDR3, the DNA is TGTGCCAGCAGCTTACTGATTGAGGGGCTTTTTGGCTACACCTTC. It translates to CASSLLIEGLFGYTF.

In its sample, this clonotype was seen a few times. This chain uses TRBV18 with TRBJ2-5; 9 bases agree with TRBD1. After removal of 6 bases from V and 2 bases from J, the junction contained 7 bases not matched to a gene. The germline CDR1 and CDR2 sequences are KGHSH and LQKENI. CDR3 length: 15 amino acids. CDR3 sequence: CASSLGQGKQETQYF. The CDR3 nucleotides are TGTGCCAGCTCGTTGGGACAGGGAAAGCAAGAGACCCAGTACTTC.

This clonotype was observed a handful of times. Written as DNA, the CDR3 is TGTGCCAGCAGTTTGGGGACTAGCGGGTTAGAGACCCAGTACTTC. Its translation: CASSLGTSGLETQYF. This chain uses TRBV28 with TRBJ2-5, with TRBD2 matching over 12 bases. The V segment lost 3 bases and the J segment 4 bases; nucleotides outside the gene matches: 3. The CDR3 runs to 15 residues. Per the germline V gene, CDR1 is MDHEN and CDR2 is SYDVKM.

V usage is TRBV2 and J usage is TRBJ2-1; a weak D match, TRBD1 (5 bases). The CDR3 is 12 amino acids. Trimming cost V 8 bases and J 4 bases, with 9 bases left between them. Germline CDR1 SNHLY, CDR2 FYNNEI. The CDR3 region is CASGAVYNEQFF. The CDR3, as DNA: TGTGCCAGCGGGGCAGTTTACAATGAGCAGTTCTTC.

This clonotype showed up many times. This chain joins TRBV2 and TRBJ2-4; 9 bases are shared with TRBD1. CDR1 is SNHLY and CDR2 is FYNNEI in the germline V gene. This CDR3 is built from 14 residues. The trim removed 6 bases at V and 7 bases at J, leaving 7 bases unmatched. CDR3 protein: CASRAGTGQNIQYF. The CDR3 DNA is TGTGCCAGCAGGGCCGGGACAGGGCAGAACATTCAGTACTTC.

The V call is TRBV12-3 or TRBV12-4, the J call TRBJ1-2; 7 bases are a match to TRBD1. This CDR3 is built from 15 residues. Trimming at V came to 2 bases and at J to 4 bases, leaving 7 bases not matched to a gene. The CDR3 nucleotides read TGTGCCAGCAGTTTACCGGACAGGTTGGCCTATGGCTACACCTTC. This encodes CASSLPDRLAYGYTF.

The V call is TRBV28, the J call TRBJ2-5, with 8 bases matching TRBD1. Germline loops: CDR1 MDHEN, CDR2 SYDVKM. The CDR3 is 15 amino acids. The J segment lost 1 base and the V segment lost 5 bases, leaving 6 bases of the junction unmatched. The CDR3 DNA reads TGTGCCAGCAGTGGGGGGACAGGCACCCAAGAGACCCAGTACTTC. Translated: CASSGGTGTQETQYF.

This chain joins TRBV4-1 and TRBJ2-3, with TRBD2 as a possible D gene (6 bases). CDR3 length: 16 amino acids. The germline V and J ends were trimmed by 4 bases and 6 bases, with 20 bases remaining between them. CDR1 is MGHRA, CDR2 YSYEKL, per germline. Here the CDR3 reads CASSRNRVGGSDTQYF. Written as DNA, the CDR3 is TGCGCCAGCAGCCGGAATAGGGTTGGGGGGTCGGATACGCAGTATTTT.